The 9 T cell receptor beta chains below come from one sample, sequenced in a study of blood T cell repertoires in COVID-19. Profiled with immunoSEQ multiplex PCR; TCRdb holds only in-frame clones, not every one. This table holds a few hundred thousand clones, 84% found once. Input material: peripheral blood. The source of these receptors is a woman aged 60-75 years who had recovered from COVID-19.

The rearrangement joins TRBV30 to TRBJ1-6; a possible D gene is TRBD1 (6 bases). V gave up 2 bases and J gave up 6 bases, with 11 bases separating them. This CDR3 region has 14 residues. CDR1 is GTSNPN and CDR2 is SVGIG in the germline V gene (reference sequence). The CDR3 bases are TGTGCCTGGAGTACAGGGCTAAGTAATTCACCCCTCCACTTT. Protein product: CAWSTGLSNSPLHF.

In this sample, this clone turned up a few times. In DNA form, the CDR3 reads TGTGCCACCAGTTCCGGACAGGTCACAGATACGCAGTATTTT. It encodes CATSSGQVTDTQYF. The chain joins TRBV24-1 to TRBJ2-3; 7 bases match TRBD1. CDR3 length equals 14 residues. The germline gives CDR1 KGHDR, CDR2 SFDVKD. Germline trimming cut 6 bases from V and 2 bases from J; bases unmatched to any gene: 4.

This clone was observed a few times. The J gene is TRBJ1-5, the V gene TRBV4-2; D remains ambiguous. Trimming cost V 1 base and J 4 bases, with 11 bases left between them. The CDR3 sequence is 15 residues long. Germline CDR1 reads LGHNA; CDR2 reads YNFKEQ. CDR3 in DNA: TGTGCCAGCAGCCAAGCCCAGCGGGATAATCAGCCCCAGCATTTT. Protein product: CASSQAQRDNQPQHF.

The chain employs TRBV6-5 and TRBJ1-1; 11 nucleotides agree with TRBD1. The V gene end was trimmed by 6 bases and the J gene end by 5 bases; junction bases not matched to a gene: 2. This CDR3 region has 13 residues. The germline CDR1 and CDR2 sequences are MNHEY and SVGAGI. The CDR3 spells CASRGQGATEAFF. CDR3 DNA: TGTGCCAGCAGAGGACAGGGGGCAACTGAAGCTTTCTTT.

V is TRBV7-8 and J is TRBJ1-2; possibly TRBD1 for D (6 bases). Germline CDR1 and CDR2: SGHVS and FQNEAQ. The CDR3 totals 15 residues. V gave up 7 bases and J gave up 2 bases, with 17 bases separating them. The CDR3 spells CASKEWGGRNYGYTF. Here the CDR3 DNA reads TGTGCCAGCAAGGAGTGGGGGGGGCGCAACTATGGCTACACCTTC.

This chain uses TRBV19 with TRBJ1-2; tentative D call: TRBD1 (6 bases). The germline V and J ends were trimmed by 5 bases and 6 bases, with 13 bases remaining between them. Germline-derived CDR1 and CDR2 are LNHDA and SQIVND (reference sequence). The CDR3 sequence is 13 residues long. This CDR3 reads CASSPRGGNGYTF. DNA for the CDR3: TGTGCCAGTAGTCCCCGGGGGGGCAATGGCTACACCTTC.

CDR3 DNA sequence: TGTGCCAGTAGTATAGACAGGGGGGAGACAGATACGCAGTATTTT. This sequence encodes CASSIDRGETDTQYF. This chain links TRBV19 with TRBJ2-3, with D possibly TRBD1 on 7 matching bases. The CDR3 spans 15 residues. V lost 0 bases, J lost 3 bases, and 10 bases lay in between. Germline CDR1 is LNHDA and CDR2 is SQIVND (reference sequence).

This clone was observed a few times. This chain uses TRBV11-2 with TRBJ1-3; D gene ambiguous. This CDR3 has 14 residues. V dropped 1 base and J dropped 4 bases, with 8 bases sitting between them. Germline V CDR1 and CDR2: SGHAT, FQNNGV. The CDR3 region has the DNA TGTGCCAGCAGCTTAGTGACTAGAGGAAACACCATATATTTT. Its translation: CASSLVTRGNTIYF.

The CDR3 sequence: CASSDSGAGNYGYTF. CDR3 bases: TGTGCCAGCAGCGATTCAGGGGCCGGTAACTATGGCTACACCTTC. This chain connects TRBV2 to TRBJ1-2, with D perhaps TRBD1 (6 bases). V was clipped by 6 bases and J by 1 base, with 15 bases between them. The CDR3 consists of 15 residues. Per the germline V gene, CDR1 is SNHLY and CDR2 is FYNNEI.